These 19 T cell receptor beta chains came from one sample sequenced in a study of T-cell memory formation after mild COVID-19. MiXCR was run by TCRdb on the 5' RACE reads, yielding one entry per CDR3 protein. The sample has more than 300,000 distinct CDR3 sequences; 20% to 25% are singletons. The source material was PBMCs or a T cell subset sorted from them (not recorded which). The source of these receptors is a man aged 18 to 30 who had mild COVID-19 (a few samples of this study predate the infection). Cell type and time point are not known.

The CDR3 nucleotides are TGTGCCAGCAGTTTTCGGGTTTTAGGTGATCAGCCCCAGCATTTT. As protein: CASSFRVLGDQPQHF. This sequence joins TRBV12-3 or TRBV12-4 and TRBJ1-5; D remains unclear. V lost 3 bases to trimming and J lost 5 bases, with 14 bases between them. The CDR3 sequence is 15 residues long.

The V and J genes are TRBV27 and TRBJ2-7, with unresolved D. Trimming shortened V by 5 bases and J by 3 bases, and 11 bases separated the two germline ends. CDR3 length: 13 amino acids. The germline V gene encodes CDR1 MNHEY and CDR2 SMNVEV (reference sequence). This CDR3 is CASSPGPNYEQYF. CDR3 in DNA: TGTGCCAGCAGTCCCGGACCGAACTACGAGCAGTACTTC.

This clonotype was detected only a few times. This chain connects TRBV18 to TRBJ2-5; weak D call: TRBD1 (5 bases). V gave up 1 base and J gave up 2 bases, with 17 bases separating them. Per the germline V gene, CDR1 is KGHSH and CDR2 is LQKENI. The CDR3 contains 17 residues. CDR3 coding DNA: TGTGCCAGCTCACCACTCCTCTCGCAGGGCTCTCAAGAGACCCAGTACTTC. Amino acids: CASSPLLSQGSQETQYF.

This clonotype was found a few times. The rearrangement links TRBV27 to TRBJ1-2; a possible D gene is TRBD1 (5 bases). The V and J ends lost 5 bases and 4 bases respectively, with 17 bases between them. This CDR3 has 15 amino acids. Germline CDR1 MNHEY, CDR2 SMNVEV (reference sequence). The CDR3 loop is CASSDGLFGAYGYTF. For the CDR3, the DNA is TGTGCCAGCAGTGACGGACTTTTCGGGGCCTATGGCTACACCTTC.

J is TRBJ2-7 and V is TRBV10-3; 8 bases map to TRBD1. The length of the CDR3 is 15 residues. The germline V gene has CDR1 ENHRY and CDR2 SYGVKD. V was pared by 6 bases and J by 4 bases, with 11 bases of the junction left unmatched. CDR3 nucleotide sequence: TGTGCCATCAGGACCCAGGGGGCTACCTTGTACGAGCAGTACTTC. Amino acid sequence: CAIRTQGATLYEQYF.

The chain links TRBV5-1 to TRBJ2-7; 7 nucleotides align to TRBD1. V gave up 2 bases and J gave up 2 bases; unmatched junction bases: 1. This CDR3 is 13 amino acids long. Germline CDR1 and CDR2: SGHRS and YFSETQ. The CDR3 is CASSLQGTYEQYF. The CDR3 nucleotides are TGCGCCAGCAGCTTACAGGGGACCTACGAGCAGTACTTC.

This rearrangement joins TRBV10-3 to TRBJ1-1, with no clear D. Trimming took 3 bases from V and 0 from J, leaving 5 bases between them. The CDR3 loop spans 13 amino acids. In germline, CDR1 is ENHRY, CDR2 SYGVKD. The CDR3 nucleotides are TGTGCCATCAGTGATTCTATGAACACTGAAGCTTTCTTT. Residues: CAISDSMNTEAFF.

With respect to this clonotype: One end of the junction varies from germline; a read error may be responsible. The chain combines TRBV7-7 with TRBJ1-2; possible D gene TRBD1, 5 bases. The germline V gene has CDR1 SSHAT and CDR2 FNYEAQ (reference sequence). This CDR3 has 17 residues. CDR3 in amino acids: CASSSLGKGIGIYGYTF. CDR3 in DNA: TGTGCTAGCAGCTCCCTCGGCAAGGGGATCGGGATCTATGGCTACACCTTC.

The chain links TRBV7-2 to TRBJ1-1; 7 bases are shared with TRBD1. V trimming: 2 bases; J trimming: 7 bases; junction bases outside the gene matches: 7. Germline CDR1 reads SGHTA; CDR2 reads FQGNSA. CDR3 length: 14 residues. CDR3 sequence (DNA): TGTGCCAGCAGCTTAACGACAGGGCTGTTTGAAGCTTTCTTT. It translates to CASSLTTGLFEAFF.

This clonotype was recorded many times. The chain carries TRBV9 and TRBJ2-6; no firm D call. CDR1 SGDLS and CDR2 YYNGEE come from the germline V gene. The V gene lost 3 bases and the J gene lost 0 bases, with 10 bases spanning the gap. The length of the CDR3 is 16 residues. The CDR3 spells CASSAALSSGANVLTF. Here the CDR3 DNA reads TGTGCCAGCAGCGCAGCATTAAGCTCTGGGGCCAACGTCCTGACTTTC.

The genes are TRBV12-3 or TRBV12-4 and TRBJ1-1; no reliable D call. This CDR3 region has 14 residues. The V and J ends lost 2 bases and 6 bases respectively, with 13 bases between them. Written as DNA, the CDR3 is TGTGCCAGCAGTTTACGAGGGTCCGGGGCTGAAGCTTTCTTT. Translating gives CASSLRGSGAEAFF.

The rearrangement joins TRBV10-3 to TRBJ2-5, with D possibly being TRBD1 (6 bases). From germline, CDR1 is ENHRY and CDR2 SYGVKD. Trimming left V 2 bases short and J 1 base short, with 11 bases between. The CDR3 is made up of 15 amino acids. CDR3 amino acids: CAISEAQGSQETQYF. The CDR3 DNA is TGTGCCATCAGTGAGGCACAGGGAAGCCAAGAGACCCAGTACTTC.

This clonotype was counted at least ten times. The DNA for the CDR3 is TGTGCCAGCAGTTTGCGCCCGGGAGGCCAAGAGACCCAGTACTTC. Translating gives CASSLRPGGQETQYF. The chain carries TRBV27 and TRBJ2-5, with 7 bases aligning to TRBD2. The CDR3 extends over 15 amino acids. Germline CDR1 is MNHEY and CDR2 is SMNVEV (reference sequence). J gave up 1 base and V 3 bases, and 5 bases lay outside the gene matches.

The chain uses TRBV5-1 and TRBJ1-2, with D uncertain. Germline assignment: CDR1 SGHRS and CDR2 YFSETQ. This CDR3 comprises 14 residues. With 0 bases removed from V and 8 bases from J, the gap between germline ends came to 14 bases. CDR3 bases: TGCGCCAGCAGCTTGGAGGTAGCCGGGCAAGGCTACACCTTC. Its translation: CASSLEVAGQGYTF.

DNA of the CDR3: TGTGCCAGCAGCTTGGGCCCCACGGGGGGCACTGAAGCTTTCTTT. Protein product: CASSLGPTGGTEAFF. The chain links TRBV5-5 to TRBJ1-1; tentative D call: TRBD1 (5 bases). This CDR3 has 15 residues. CDR1 is SGHKS, CDR2 YYEKEE, per germline (reference sequence). Trimming left V 0 bases short and J 4 bases short, with 13 bases between.

The CDR3 DNA reads as TGCAGTGCTAGATCGGTCACAAGCCAAGAGACCCAGTACTTC. Its translation: CSARSVTSQETQYF. The chain joins TRBV20-1 to TRBJ2-5; no firm D call. V lost 2 bases to trimming and J lost 1 base, with 11 bases between them. In germline, CDR1 is DFQATT, CDR2 SNEGSKA (reference sequence). The CDR3 is made up of 14 amino acids.

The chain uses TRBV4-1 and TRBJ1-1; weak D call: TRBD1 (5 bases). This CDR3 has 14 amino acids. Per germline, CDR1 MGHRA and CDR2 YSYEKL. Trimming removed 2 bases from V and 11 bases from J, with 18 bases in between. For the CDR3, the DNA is TGCGCCAGCAGCCAACTACCCGGGGACCCCGGGGCTTTCTTT. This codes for CASSQLPGDPGAFF.

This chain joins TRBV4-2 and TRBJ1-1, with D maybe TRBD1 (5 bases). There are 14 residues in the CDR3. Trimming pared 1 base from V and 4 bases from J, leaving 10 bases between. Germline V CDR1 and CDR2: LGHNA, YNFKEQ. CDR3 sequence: CASSQGPGGTEAFF. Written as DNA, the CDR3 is TGTGCCAGCAGCCAAGGGCCCGGGGGCACTGAAGCTTTCTTT.

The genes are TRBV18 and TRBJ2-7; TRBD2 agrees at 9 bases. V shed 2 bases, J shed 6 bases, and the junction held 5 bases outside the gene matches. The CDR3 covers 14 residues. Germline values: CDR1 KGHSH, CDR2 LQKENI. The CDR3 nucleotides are TGTGCCAGCTCACCAAATGGCGGGGGGGTCGAGCAGTACGTC. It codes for CASSPNGGGVEQYV.